Listed below are T cell receptor beta chains from one sample, sequenced in a study of blood T cell repertoires in COVID-19. Sequencing used immunoSEQ multiplex PCR; TCRdb keeps in-frame clones, though not all of them. The table shows fewer than 50,000 clones, with 65% to 80% occurring only once. The sequenced sample consisted of peripheral blood. These receptors all come from a man at least 80 years old with acute or convalescent COVID-19. Each CDR3 is given with its conserved first and last residue. The order of the fields is J gene, clone size, D gene, V gene, CDR3 DNA, CDR3 protein. The D gene is left open where the match is weak. Expanded clones get a size class; other rows say once, few or many, or leave the size out.

j_gene: TRBJ2-6; abundance: .; d_gene: .; v_gene: TRBV6-5; CDR3nt: TGTGCCAGCGGACACCGCTCTGGGGCCAACGTCCTGACTTTC; CDR3aa: CASGHRSGANVLTF
j_gene: TRBJ2-5; abundance: .; d_gene: TRBD2; v_gene: TRBV3-1/TRBV3-2; CDR3nt: TGTGCCAGCAGCCGGGGGACTAGCGGGAGGTCGGAGACCCAGTACTTC; CDR3aa: CASSRGTSGRSETQYF
j_gene: TRBJ2-5; abundance: .; d_gene: TRBD2; v_gene: TRBV7-8; CDR3nt: TGTGCCAGCAGCTTAGTGGGACTAGTGAAAGAGACCCAGTACTTC; CDR3aa: CASSLVGLVKETQYF
j_gene: TRBJ1-1; abundance: .; d_gene: TRBD1; v_gene: TRBV3-1/TRBV3-2; CDR3nt: TGTGCCAGCAGCCTTCGGACAGGGAACACTGAAGCTTTCTTT; CDR3aa: CASSLRTGNTEAFF
j_gene: TRBJ1-1; abundance: .; d_gene: .; v_gene: TRBV12-3/TRBV12-4; CDR3nt: TGTGCCAGCAGTTATCAGGTTCTCACTGAAGCTTTCTTT; CDR3aa: CASSYQVLTEAFF
j_gene: TRBJ2-6; abundance: once; d_gene: .; v_gene: TRBV28; CDR3nt: TGTGCCAGCAGTCCACGGGGGAATGGGGCCAACGTCCTGACTTTC; CDR3aa: CASSPRGNGANVLTF
j_gene: TRBJ2-1; abundance: .; d_gene: TRBD2; v_gene: TRBV5-1; CDR3nt: TGCGCCAGCAGCCGGGGACTAGCAAAGGACAATGAGCAGTTCTTC; CDR3aa: CASSRGLAKDNEQFF
j_gene: TRBJ1-5; abundance: .; d_gene: .; v_gene: TRBV28; CDR3nt: TGTGCCAGCAGTTCCCGACCGGGTTCCCAGCATTTT; CDR3aa: CASSSRPGSQHF
j_gene: TRBJ1-5; abundance: few; d_gene: .; v_gene: TRBV2; CDR3nt: TGTGCCAGCAGTCCGGACAGAAGGGCCTCGCCCCAGCATTTT; CDR3aa: CASSPDRRASPQHF
j_gene: TRBJ2-7; abundance: few; d_gene: TRBD2; v_gene: TRBV27; CDR3nt: TGTGCCAGCAGTTTTGGAGCGGGAGTTGGGTACGAGCAGTACTTC; CDR3aa: CASSFGAGVGYEQYF
j_gene: TRBJ2-7; abundance: .; d_gene: .; v_gene: TRBV5-6; CDR3nt: TGTGCCAGCAGCCAAAACTACGAGCAGTACTTC; CDR3aa: CASSQNYEQYF
j_gene: TRBJ1-2; abundance: once; d_gene: TRBD1; v_gene: TRBV6-5; CDR3nt: TGTGCCAGCAATCTCGGACAGGGGGCCATCTATGGCTACACCTTC; CDR3aa: CASNLGQGAIYGYTF
j_gene: TRBJ2-1; abundance: once; d_gene: TRBD2; v_gene: TRBV6-5; CDR3nt: TGTGCCAGCAGTTATCCTAGCGGGGGCTCCTACAATGAGCAGTTCTTC; CDR3aa: CASSYPSGGSYNEQFF
j_gene: TRBJ2-7; abundance: .; d_gene: .; v_gene: TRBV28; CDR3nt: TGTGCCAGCAGTTTATGGGTAGGGGGCTACGAGCAGTACTTC; CDR3aa: CASSLWVGGYEQYF
j_gene: TRBJ1-5; abundance: few; d_gene: TRBD1; v_gene: TRBV6-5; CDR3nt: TGTGCCAGCAGTTCGTGGACAGGGGGGGAAGGTCAGCCCCAGCATTTT; CDR3aa: CASSSWTGGEGQPQHF
j_gene: TRBJ2-2; abundance: few; d_gene: TRBD1; v_gene: TRBV28; CDR3nt: TGTGCCAGCAGGAGGGGGCGCCGTGGCACCGGGGAGCTGTTTTTT; CDR3aa: CASRRGRRGTGELFF
j_gene: TRBJ2-1; abundance: .; d_gene: TRBD2; v_gene: TRBV6-6; CDR3nt: TGTGCCAGCAGTTACTCGACTAGCGGGACGAATGAGCAGTTCTTC; CDR3aa: CASSYSTSGTNEQFF
j_gene: TRBJ2-3; abundance: .; d_gene: .; v_gene: TRBV24-1; CDR3nt: TGTGCCACCAGTGGCCGCGAGGGAGATACGCAGTATTTT; CDR3aa: CATSGREGDTQYF
j_gene: TRBJ2-7; abundance: many; d_gene: .; v_gene: TRBV19; CDR3nt: TGTGCCAGTAGCCCCCTCGAGGGACTCTCCTACGAGCAGTACTTC; CDR3aa: CASSPLEGLSYEQYF
j_gene: TRBJ2-7; abundance: .; d_gene: TRBD1; v_gene: TRBV11-2; CDR3nt: TGTGCCAGCAGCTTCCAGGGGGCGGGGGAGCAGTACTTC; CDR3aa: CASSFQGAGEQYF
j_gene: TRBJ1-1; abundance: few; d_gene: .; v_gene: TRBV6-1; CDR3nt: TGTGCCAGCAGTGAACTAGCTATGAACACTGAAGCTTTCTTT; CDR3aa: CASSELAMNTEAFF
j_gene: TRBJ2-1; abundance: .; d_gene: TRBD2; v_gene: TRBV19; CDR3nt: TGTGCCAGTAGTTATAGCGGGGGCCTCAATGAGCAGTTCTTC; CDR3aa: CASSYSGGLNEQFF
j_gene: TRBJ2-5; abundance: .; d_gene: .; v_gene: TRBV5-1; CDR3nt: TGCGCCAGCAGCGCGGGGACGGGGAGGGAGACCCAGTACTTC; CDR3aa: CASSAGTGRETQYF
j_gene: TRBJ1-1; abundance: .; d_gene: .; v_gene: TRBV5-1; CDR3nt: TGCGCCAGCAGCTTGGAAGGGGCCGGATTTTCTGAAGCTTTCTTT; CDR3aa: CASSLEGAGFSEAFF
j_gene: TRBJ2-5; abundance: .; d_gene: .; v_gene: TRBV6-5; CDR3nt: TGTGCCAGCAGTTACTCGGTCCGTACGGGGGAGACCCAGTACTTC; CDR3aa: CASSYSVRTGETQYF
j_gene: TRBJ1-3; abundance: few; d_gene: .; v_gene: TRBV3-1/TRBV3-2; CDR3nt: TGTGCCAGCAGCTTCGTAGTAGGGGGGGACACCATATATTTT; CDR3aa: CASSFVVGGDTIYF
j_gene: TRBJ1-5; abundance: .; d_gene: .; v_gene: TRBV7-5; CDR3nt: TGTGCCAGAAGCTCCCGGGACAGGGGTGGGCGAGGCAATCAGCCCCAGCATTTT; CDR3aa: CARSSRDRGGRGNQPQHF
j_gene: TRBJ2-4; abundance: .; d_gene: .; v_gene: TRBV10-3; CDR3nt: TGTGCCCGGAACGAGCGTTTAAACATTCAGTACTTC; CDR3aa: CARNERLNIQYF
j_gene: TRBJ2-3; abundance: .; d_gene: TRBD1; v_gene: TRBV5-6; CDR3nt: TGTGCCAGCAGCGGAACCGGGACAGGGGGTCGAGATACGCAGTATTTT; CDR3aa: CASSGTGTGGRDTQYF
j_gene: TRBJ2-4; abundance: .; d_gene: TRBD1; v_gene: TRBV6-5; CDR3nt: TGTGCCAGCAGGCCCACAGGGGGCCGGAACATTCAGTACTTC; CDR3aa: CASRPTGGRNIQYF
j_gene: TRBJ1-2; abundance: .; d_gene: .; v_gene: TRBV9; CDR3nt: TGTGCCAGCAGCTCAGGGGTGGGATTATCTGGCTACACCTTC; CDR3aa: CASSSGVGLSGYTF
j_gene: TRBJ2-7; abundance: .; d_gene: TRBD1; v_gene: TRBV29-1; CDR3nt: TGCAGCGTTGTGCGTCCGGGACAGCCCTACGAGCAGTACTTC; CDR3aa: CSVVRPGQPYEQYF